Listed below are T cell receptor beta chains from one sample, sequenced in a study of cytomegalovirus exposure and HLA in healthy donors. Measured with immunoSEQ multiplex PCR; TCRdb has only the in-frame clones, and not every one. The table has 200,000 to 250,000 clones, about 80% seen once. The sequencing sample was made of PBMCs. The receptors here all came from a woman aged 50 to 60 in good health and CMV-seropositive. Both conserved end residues are part of each CDR3. The D gene is left open where the match is weak. Clone size is not always given. Where it is, it says once, few, many or a class for expanded clones.

abundance: .
v_gene: TRBV19
j_gene: TRBJ2-7
d_gene: TRBD2
CDR3nt: TGTGCCAGTAGTTCCGGGGGGGGAGTCTCCTACGAGCAGTACTTC
CDR3aa: CASSSGGGVSYEQYF

abundance: .
v_gene: TRBV6-1
j_gene: TRBJ1-1
d_gene: .
CDR3nt: TGTGCCAGCAGTGAAGGAGGTGAAGCTTTCTTT
CDR3aa: CASSEGGEAFF

abundance: .
v_gene: TRBV4-2
j_gene: TRBJ2-2
d_gene: .
CDR3nt: TGTGCCAGCAGCCAAGACCGCGGCGGCAAAGCGAACACCGGGGAGCTGTTTTTT
CDR3aa: CASSQDRGGKANTGELFF

abundance: .
v_gene: TRBV12-2
j_gene: TRBJ1-4
d_gene: .
CDR3nt: TGTGCAAGTCGCTTAGTGGGCGGACACCTTTGGGAAAAACTGTTTTTT
CDR3aa: CASRLVGGHLWEKLFF

abundance: .
v_gene: TRBV19
j_gene: TRBJ1-5
d_gene: TRBD1
CDR3nt: TGTGCCAGTAGCTGGGGACAGGGGAATCAGCCCCAGCATTTT
CDR3aa: CASSWGQGNQPQHF

abundance: .
v_gene: TRBV5-6
j_gene: TRBJ2-7
d_gene: .
CDR3nt: TGTGCCAGCAGCCTCATTATACGGGGGACCTACGAGCAGTACTTC
CDR3aa: CASSLIIRGTYEQYF

abundance: .
v_gene: TRBV19
j_gene: TRBJ2-3
d_gene: TRBD2
CDR3nt: TGTGCCAGTAGTCAGCGGGGGGTCTCAGATACGCAGTATTTT
CDR3aa: CASSQRGVSDTQYF

abundance: .
v_gene: TRBV30
j_gene: TRBJ2-3
d_gene: TRBD1
CDR3nt: TGTGCCTGGAGTGGACAGGGCCCAGATACGCAGTATTTT
CDR3aa: CAWSGQGPDTQYF

abundance: .
v_gene: TRBV19
j_gene: TRBJ1-5
d_gene: .
CDR3nt: TGTGCCAGTAGTGTGACAGACGATCAGCCCCAGCATTTT
CDR3aa: CASSVTDDQPQHF

abundance: .
v_gene: TRBV27
j_gene: TRBJ1-1
d_gene: TRBD1
CDR3nt: TGTGCCAGCATGGACAGGGGGAACCTTATTTCGAACACTGAAGCTTTCTTT
CDR3aa: CASMDRGNLISNTEAFF

abundance: .
v_gene: TRBV29-1
j_gene: TRBJ1-1
d_gene: .
CDR3nt: TGCAGCGTTGTCGAGGGGGTGCCCACTGAAGCTTTCTTT
CDR3aa: CSVVEGVPTEAFF

abundance: .
v_gene: TRBV9
j_gene: TRBJ1-6
d_gene: .
CDR3nt: TGTGCCAGCAGCGTAGGTCCTAGTAATTCACCCCTCCACTTT
CDR3aa: CASSVGPSNSPLHF

abundance: .
v_gene: TRBV19
j_gene: TRBJ1-1
d_gene: .
CDR3nt: TGTGCCAGTAGACGGGATAGAGGGACTAAAGCTTTCTTT
CDR3aa: CASRRDRGTKAFF

abundance: .
v_gene: TRBV10-2
j_gene: TRBJ2-1
d_gene: .
CDR3nt: TGCGCCAGCAGCCTACAGGGTACCTACAATGAGCAGTTCTTC
CDR3aa: CASSLQGTYNEQFF

abundance: .
v_gene: TRBV19
j_gene: TRBJ1-1
d_gene: .
CDR3nt: TGTGCCAGTAGTACCCTTGCGGGGATCACTGAAGCTTTCTTT
CDR3aa: CASSTLAGITEAFF

abundance: .
v_gene: TRBV27
j_gene: TRBJ1-2
d_gene: .
CDR3nt: TGTGCCAGCAGTCAAACCAGGGGTAACTATGGCTACACCTTC
CDR3aa: CASSQTRGNYGYTF

abundance: once
v_gene: TRBV5-6
j_gene: TRBJ2-7
d_gene: .
CDR3nt: TGTGCCAGCAGCTTCGGTCTTCGATTGACAATTTACGAGCAGTACTTC
CDR3aa: CASSFGLRLTIYEQYF

abundance: .
v_gene: TRBV19
j_gene: TRBJ1-5
d_gene: TRBD1
CDR3nt: TGTGCCACGCTGAAACAGGGGGCGGTTCAGCCCCAGCATTTT
CDR3aa: CATLKQGAVQPQHF

abundance: .
v_gene: TRBV7-8
j_gene: TRBJ2-7
d_gene: TRBD1
CDR3nt: TGTGCCAGCAGCTTAGGAGACAGGGTCTACGAGCAGTACTTC
CDR3aa: CASSLGDRVYEQYF

abundance: .
v_gene: TRBV28
j_gene: TRBJ1-5
d_gene: TRBD1
CDR3nt: TGTGCCAGCACCATACAGGGGGCTTATCAGCCCCAGCATTTT
CDR3aa: CASTIQGAYQPQHF

abundance: .
v_gene: TRBV7-9
j_gene: TRBJ2-7
d_gene: .
CDR3nt: TGTGCCAGCAGTCGCTCCCCTGAGGAGGAAGAGTACTTC
CDR3aa: CASSRSPEEEEYF

abundance: .
v_gene: TRBV2
j_gene: TRBJ2-4
d_gene: TRBD1
CDR3nt: TGTGCCAGCAGGGCCGGGACAGGGAAAAACATTCAGTACTTC
CDR3aa: CASRAGTGKNIQYF

abundance: .
v_gene: TRBV7-9
j_gene: TRBJ2-7
d_gene: TRBD1
CDR3nt: TGTGCCAGCAGCTTAGGGGACAGCTACGAGCAGTACTTC
CDR3aa: CASSLGDSYEQYF

abundance: .
v_gene: TRBV7-9
j_gene: TRBJ2-7
d_gene: .
CDR3nt: TGTGCCAGCAGCTTATCAGTCTACGAGCAGTACTTC
CDR3aa: CASSLSVYEQYF

abundance: .
v_gene: TRBV28
j_gene: TRBJ1-2
d_gene: TRBD1
CDR3nt: TGTGCCAGCAGTTCCCTTCTTTTTACCGGGACAGGTCGCTACTATGGCTACACCTTC
CDR3aa: CASSSLLFTGTGRYYGYTF

abundance: .
v_gene: TRBV18
j_gene: TRBJ2-1
d_gene: TRBD1
CDR3nt: TGTGCCAGCTCACCATGGGACAGCCTCAATGAGCAGTTCTTC
CDR3aa: CASSPWDSLNEQFF

abundance: .
v_gene: TRBV6-5
j_gene: TRBJ1-4
d_gene: .
CDR3nt: TGTGCCAGCAGTTACTCGTTCCCGGGCGGGGAAAAACTGTTTTTT
CDR3aa: CASSYSFPGGEKLFF

abundance: .
v_gene: TRBV5-6
j_gene: TRBJ1-3
d_gene: .
CDR3nt: TGTGCCAGCAGCTTGGACACAGCCTCTGGAAACACCATATATTTT
CDR3aa: CASSLDTASGNTIYF

abundance: .
v_gene: TRBV6-6
j_gene: TRBJ2-1
d_gene: TRBD2
CDR3nt: TGTGCCAGCAGAGCTACTAGCGGGGGCTACAATGAGCAGTTCTTC
CDR3aa: CASRATSGGYNEQFF

abundance: .
v_gene: TRBV6-1
j_gene: TRBJ2-1
d_gene: .
CDR3nt: TGTGCCAGCAGTGAAGCGCTTGACAGACACTCCTACAATGAGCAGTTCTTC
CDR3aa: CASSEALDRHSYNEQFF

abundance: .
v_gene: TRBV19
j_gene: TRBJ2-3
d_gene: TRBD1
CDR3nt: TGTGCCAGTAGTCTGGGACAGTCTACTTCGCAGTATTTT
CDR3aa: CASSLGQSTSQYF

abundance: .
v_gene: TRBV6-5
j_gene: TRBJ2-1
d_gene: .
CDR3nt: TGTGCCAGCAGCGGGGGACTCTACAATGAGCAGTTCTTC
CDR3aa: CASSGGLYNEQFF

abundance: .
v_gene: TRBV18
j_gene: TRBJ2-2
d_gene: .
CDR3nt: TGTGCCAGCTCCCAGAGAGGGCAGATGAACACCGGGGAGCTGTTTTTT
CDR3aa: CASSQRGQMNTGELFF

abundance: .
v_gene: TRBV7-9
j_gene: TRBJ1-1
d_gene: .
CDR3nt: TGTGCCAGCAGCTTAGGGGACACCATGAACACTGAAGCTTTCTTT
CDR3aa: CASSLGDTMNTEAFF

abundance: few
v_gene: TRBV4-2
j_gene: TRBJ1-2
d_gene: .
CDR3nt: TGTGCCAGCAGCCAAGCGAACTATGGCTACACCTTC
CDR3aa: CASSQANYGYTF

abundance: once
v_gene: TRBV6-5
j_gene: TRBJ1-5
d_gene: .
CDR3nt: TGTGCCAGCAGTAAAGACATTTTGGGCAATCAGCCCCAGCATTTT
CDR3aa: CASSKDILGNQPQHF

abundance: .
v_gene: TRBV6-1
j_gene: TRBJ1-5
d_gene: .
CDR3nt: TGTGCCAGCAAGAACAGGGCCATGAGGAATCAGCCCCAGCATTTT
CDR3aa: CASKNRAMRNQPQHF

abundance: .
v_gene: TRBV4-2
j_gene: TRBJ1-2
d_gene: TRBD1
CDR3nt: TGTGCCAGCAGCCAAGACCCGGCAGGGGGTGGTGGCTACACCTTC
CDR3aa: CASSQDPAGGGGYTF

abundance: few
v_gene: TRBV13
j_gene: TRBJ1-2
d_gene: TRBD1
CDR3nt: TGTGCCAGCAGCCAGGGGGTTATTGGCTACACCTTC
CDR3aa: CASSQGVIGYTF

abundance: few
v_gene: TRBV11-2
j_gene: TRBJ1-6
d_gene: .
CDR3nt: TGTGCCAGCAGCTTATTCGGAGATTCACCCCTCCACTTT
CDR3aa: CASSLFGDSPLHF

abundance: .
v_gene: TRBV6-5
j_gene: TRBJ1-5
d_gene: .
CDR3nt: TGTGCCAGCAGTCGGGGGGATGGCAATCAGCCCCAGCATTTT
CDR3aa: CASSRGDGNQPQHF

abundance: .
v_gene: TRBV6-4
j_gene: TRBJ2-1
d_gene: TRBD1
CDR3nt: TGTGCCAGCAACCGGGACAGGGCTAAGGATGAGCAGTTCTTC
CDR3aa: CASNRDRAKDEQFF

abundance: .
v_gene: TRBV10-1
j_gene: TRBJ1-5
d_gene: TRBD1
CDR3nt: TGCGCCAGGGAGGACAACAGGGGAACTCAGCCCCAGCATTTT
CDR3aa: CAREDNRGTQPQHF